The rows below give T cell receptor beta chains drawn from one sample of a study of CD8 T cells in ankylosing spondylitis. One entry per CDR3 protein results from TCRdb running MiXCR on the 5' RACE reads. The sample has some 340,000 distinct CDR3 sequences, approximately 14% seen once. Sequencing was done on a sample of blood, either unsorted or a sorted T cell fraction (not recorded which). These receptors were obtained from a male donor with ankylosing spondylitis or in good health (not recorded which). CDR3s leave out the opening cysteine and the closing phenylalanine or tryptophan. A D gene is named only where the DNA matches it firmly. Clone size is given for some rows only: seen once, a few or many times, or a class if the clone is expanded.

v_call cdr3_length clone_size d_call cdr3_aa
TRBV6-5 9 few - ASSTHTEAF
TRBV30 11 few - AWSVDNSETQY
TRBV12-3/TRBV12-4 13 few - ASTKGRGMNTEAF
TRBV3-1 10 - - ASSQEGSTQY
TRBV20-1 12 few TRBD2 SQRSGGALETQY
TRBV19 12 few TRBD1 ASRSGQGAGELF
TRBV4-1 13 few TRBD2 ASSQVPAGGDEQY
TRBV10-3 12 few - AISESPLGGELF
TRBV20-1 13 many TRBD2 SARRGSGGTDTQY
TRBV29-1 12 - - SVEAPLDGYEQY
TRBV20-1 12 - - SAKIYSGSKTQY
TRBV11-2 11 - TRBD1 ASSLDRVRGPY
TRBV19 13 - - ASSPEGNSYNEQF
TRBV7-8 13 few TRBD1 ASTRTGGLRQPQH
TRBV5-1 13 few - ASSSRGDTYTEAF
TRBV5-1 17 - TRBD1 ASSPSPGQGFSGANVLT
TRBV29-1 9 many - SFRRNTEAF
TRBV3-1 12 few - ASTPSVGLYGYT
TRBV7-7 11 many TRBD1 ASSLDRGYEQY
TRBV30 14 - - AWSVEVSLGTDTQY
TRBV20-1 10 many - SAPVEGRWNT
TRBV5-1 13 - TRBD2 ASSDTSGGRSTQY
TRBV4-1 12 - - ASSQDSTTDTQY
TRBV5-1 20 - TRBD1 ASSFGPGTGYGVGTGTGELF
TRBV11-1 16 - TRBD2 ASSSGTSGASSTDTQY
TRBV20-1 9 few - SARDFQGAF
TRBV28 14 many TRBD2 ASSLGAGGTYNEQF
TRBV5-6 13 few - ASSLGGGASYEQY
TRBV6-4 12 - - ASSPSRGTGELF